These T cell receptor beta chains were read from a single sample in a study of blood T cell repertoires in COVID-19. Here immunoSEQ multiplex PCR was the method, and the copy in TCRdb shows in-frame clones only, minus some. The sample carries some 190,000 clones, around 85% recorded once. Sequences were obtained from peripheral blood. Source of these receptors: a woman aged 55-69 years with acute or convalescent COVID-19. Both conserved end residues are part of each CDR3. A D gene is named only where the DNA matches it firmly. Clone size, where shown, is once, few, many, or a class for clones that have expanded.

j_call,clone_size,d_call,v_call,cdr3_aa
TRBJ1-6,.,.,TRBV30,CAWSPGGYNSPLHF
TRBJ1-1,.,.,TRBV2,CASSVRGDTEAFF
TRBJ2-1,few,TRBD2,TRBV4-1,CASSQVITSGREYNEQFF
TRBJ2-1,.,.,TRBV5-1,CASSLTLAFALNEQFF
TRBJ2-2,.,TRBD2,TRBV11-2,CASSLDSGSFTGELFF
TRBJ1-5,.,.,TRBV4-1,CASSPEQVLSNQPQHF
TRBJ1-5,.,.,TRBV19,CASSIPPNQPQHF
TRBJ1-4,once,TRBD1,TRBV2,CASSSDRGDEKLFF
TRBJ1-2,few,.,TRBV6-1,CASSEPGQSYGYTF
TRBJ2-3,.,TRBD2,TRBV28,CASSSGLAGSTDTQYF
TRBJ1-2,.,.,TRBV19,CASSIVNRPYGYTF
TRBJ1-2,.,TRBD1,TRBV6-5,CASSYSGQANYGYTF
TRBJ2-5,.,.,TRBV12-5,CASGLGTRDSGTQYF
TRBJ1-2,.,TRBD1,TRBV2,CASSEPTGDGYTF
TRBJ2-1,once,TRBD2,TRBV19,CASSPWTSSYNEQFF
TRBJ2-5,.,TRBD2,TRBV12-3/TRBV12-4,CASSGTIRTQYF
TRBJ1-1,.,.,TRBV5-4,CATQGAVSEAFF
TRBJ2-3,few,.,TRBV9,CASSGYDGADTQYF
TRBJ1-5,.,.,TRBV5-5,CASSLAPPNSNQPQHF
TRBJ1-2,few,TRBD1,TRBV11-3,CASSLRGQDSSGGYTF
TRBJ1-2,.,TRBD1,TRBV19,CASSGGQGYYGYTF
TRBJ1-1,once,TRBD1,TRBV11-2,CASSALTGRAFF
TRBJ1-4,.,.,TRBV18,CASSPGQGNEKLFF
TRBJ2-5,.,.,TRBV7-9,CASSLSTGRGRNQETQYF
TRBJ1-3,few,TRBD1,TRBV5-1,CASSLGTGLSGNTIYF
TRBJ2-2,once,TRBD2,TRBV5-1,CASSPGGRANTGELFF
TRBJ1-4,.,TRBD1,TRBV5-1,CASSSPPGTGGELFF